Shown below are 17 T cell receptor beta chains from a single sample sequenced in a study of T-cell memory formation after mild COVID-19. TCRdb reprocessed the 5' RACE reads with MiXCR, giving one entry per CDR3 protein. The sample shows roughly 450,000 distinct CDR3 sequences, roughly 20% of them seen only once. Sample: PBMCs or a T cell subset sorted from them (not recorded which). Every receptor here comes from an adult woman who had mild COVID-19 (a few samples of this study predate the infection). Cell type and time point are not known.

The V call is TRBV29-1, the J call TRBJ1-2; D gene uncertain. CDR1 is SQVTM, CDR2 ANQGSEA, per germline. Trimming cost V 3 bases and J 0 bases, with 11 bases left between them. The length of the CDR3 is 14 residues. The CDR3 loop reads CSVEIFSSNYGYTF. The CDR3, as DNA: TGCAGCGTTGAGATCTTCTCATCTAACTATGGCTACACCTTC.

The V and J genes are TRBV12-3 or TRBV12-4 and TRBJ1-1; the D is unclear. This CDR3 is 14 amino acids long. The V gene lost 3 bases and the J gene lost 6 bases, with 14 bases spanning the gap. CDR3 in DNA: TGTGCCAGCAGTTTGATTTCTCGGGTTTCTGAAGCTTTCTTT. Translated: CASSLISRVSEAFF.

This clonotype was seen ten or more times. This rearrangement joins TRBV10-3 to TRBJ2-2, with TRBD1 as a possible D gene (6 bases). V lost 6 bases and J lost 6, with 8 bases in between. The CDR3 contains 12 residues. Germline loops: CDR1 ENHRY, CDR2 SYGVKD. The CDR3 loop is CAISPGAGELFF. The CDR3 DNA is TGTGCCATCAGCCCAGGGGCCGGGGAGCTGTTTTTT.

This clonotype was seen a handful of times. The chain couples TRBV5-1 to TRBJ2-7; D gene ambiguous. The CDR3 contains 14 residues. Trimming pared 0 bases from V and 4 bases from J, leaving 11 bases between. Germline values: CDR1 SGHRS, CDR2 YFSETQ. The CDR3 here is CASSLAVGIYEQYF. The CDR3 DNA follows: TGCGCCAGCAGCTTGGCCGTGGGGATTTACGAGCAGTACTTC.

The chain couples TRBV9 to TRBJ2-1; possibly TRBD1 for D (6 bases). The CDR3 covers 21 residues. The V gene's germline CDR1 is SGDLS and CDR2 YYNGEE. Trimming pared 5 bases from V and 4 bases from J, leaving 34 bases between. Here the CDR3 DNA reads TGTGCCAGCAGTCCTCCTATCACCCAGGGGATCCACAGCCCCAAATACAATGAGCAGTTCTTC. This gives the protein CASSPPITQGIHSPKYNEQFF.

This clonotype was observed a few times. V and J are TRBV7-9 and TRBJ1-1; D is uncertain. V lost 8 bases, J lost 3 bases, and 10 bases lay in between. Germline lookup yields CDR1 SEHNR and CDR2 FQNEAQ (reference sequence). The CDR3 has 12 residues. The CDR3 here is CASQAPDTEAFF. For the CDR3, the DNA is TGTGCCAGCCAAGCCCCGGACACTGAAGCTTTCTTT.

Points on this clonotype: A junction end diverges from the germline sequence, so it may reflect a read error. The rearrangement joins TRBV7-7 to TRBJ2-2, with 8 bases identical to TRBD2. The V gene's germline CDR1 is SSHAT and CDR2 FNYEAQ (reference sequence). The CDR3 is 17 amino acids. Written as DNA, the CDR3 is TGTGCTAGCAGCTTTTGGGCCGGGACTAGAGGGACCGGGGAGCTGTTTTTT. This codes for CASSFWAGTRGTGELFF.

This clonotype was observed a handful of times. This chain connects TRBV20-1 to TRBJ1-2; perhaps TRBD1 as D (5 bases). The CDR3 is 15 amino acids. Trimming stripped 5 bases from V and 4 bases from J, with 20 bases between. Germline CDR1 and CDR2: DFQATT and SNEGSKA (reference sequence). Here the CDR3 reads CSAPERGGVGYGYTF. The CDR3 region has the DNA TGCAGTGCTCCCGAGCGTGGGGGGGTTGGCTATGGCTACACCTTC.

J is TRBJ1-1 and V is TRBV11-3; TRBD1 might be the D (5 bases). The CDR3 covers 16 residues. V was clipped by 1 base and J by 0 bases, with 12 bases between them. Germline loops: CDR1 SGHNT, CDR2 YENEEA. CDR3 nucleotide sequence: TGTGCCAGCAGCTTAGGGAGGGGAGCGATGAACACTGAAGCTTTCTTT. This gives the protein CASSLGRGAMNTEAFF.

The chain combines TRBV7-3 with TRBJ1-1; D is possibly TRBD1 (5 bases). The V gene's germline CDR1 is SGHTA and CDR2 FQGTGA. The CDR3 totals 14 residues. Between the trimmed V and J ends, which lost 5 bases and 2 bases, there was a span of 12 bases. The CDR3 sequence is CASSTGPGNTEAFF. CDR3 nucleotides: TGTGCCAGCAGCACGGGGCCTGGAAACACTGAAGCTTTCTTT.

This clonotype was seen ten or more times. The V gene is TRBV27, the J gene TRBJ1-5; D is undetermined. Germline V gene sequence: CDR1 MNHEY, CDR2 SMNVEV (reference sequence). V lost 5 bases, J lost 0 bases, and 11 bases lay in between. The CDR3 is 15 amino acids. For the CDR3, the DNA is TGTGCCAGCAGTCTGGCCGGATATAGCAATCAGCCCCAGCATTTT. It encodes CASSLAGYSNQPQHF.

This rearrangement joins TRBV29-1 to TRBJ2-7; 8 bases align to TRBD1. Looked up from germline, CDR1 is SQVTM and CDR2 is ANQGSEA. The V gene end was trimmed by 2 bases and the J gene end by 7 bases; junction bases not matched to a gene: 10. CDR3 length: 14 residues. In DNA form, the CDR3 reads TGCAGCGTTGAATTGCCAGGGGGCGCGGGGGAGCAGTACTTC. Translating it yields CSVELPGGAGEQYF.

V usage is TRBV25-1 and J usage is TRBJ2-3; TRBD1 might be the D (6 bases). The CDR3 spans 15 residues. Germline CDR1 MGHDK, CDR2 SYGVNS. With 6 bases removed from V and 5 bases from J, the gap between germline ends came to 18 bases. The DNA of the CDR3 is TGTGCCAGCAGACAAACAGGGATAGGTCAAGATACGCAGTATTTT. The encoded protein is CASRQTGIGQDTQYF.

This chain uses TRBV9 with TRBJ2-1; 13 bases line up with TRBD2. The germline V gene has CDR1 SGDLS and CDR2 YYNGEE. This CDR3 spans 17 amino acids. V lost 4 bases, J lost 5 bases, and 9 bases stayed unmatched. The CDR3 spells CASSPRTGTSGNNEQFF. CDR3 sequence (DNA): TGTGCCAGCAGCCCCCGAACCGGGACTAGCGGGAACAATGAGCAGTTCTTC.

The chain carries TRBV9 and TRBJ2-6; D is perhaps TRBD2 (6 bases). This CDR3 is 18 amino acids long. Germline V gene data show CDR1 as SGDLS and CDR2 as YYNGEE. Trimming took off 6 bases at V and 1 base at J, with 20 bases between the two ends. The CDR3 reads CASKPGYTGLSGANVLTF. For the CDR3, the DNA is TGTGCCAGCAAACCCGGGTATACGGGACTGTCTGGGGCCAACGTCCTGACTTTC. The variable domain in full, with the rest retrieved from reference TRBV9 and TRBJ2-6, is DSGVTQTPKHLITATGQRVTLRCSPRSGDLSVYWYQQSLDQGLQFLIQYYNGEERAKGNILERFSAQQFPDLHSELNLSSLELGDSALYFCASKPGYTGLSGANVLTFGAGSRLTVL.

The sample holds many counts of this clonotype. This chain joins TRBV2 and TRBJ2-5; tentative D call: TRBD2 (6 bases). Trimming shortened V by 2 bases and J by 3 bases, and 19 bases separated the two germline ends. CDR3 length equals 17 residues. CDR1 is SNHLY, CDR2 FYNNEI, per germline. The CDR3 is CASSERKTSRPKETQYF. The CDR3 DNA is TGTGCCAGCAGTGAAAGAAAGACTAGTAGGCCGAAAGAGACCCAGTACTTC. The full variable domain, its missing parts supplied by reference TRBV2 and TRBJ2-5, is EPEVTQTPSHQVTQMGQEVILRCVPISNHLYFYWYRQILGQKVEFLVSFYNNEISEKSEIFDDQFSVERPDGSNFTLKIRSTKLEDSAMYFCASSERKTSRPKETQYFGPGTRLLVL.

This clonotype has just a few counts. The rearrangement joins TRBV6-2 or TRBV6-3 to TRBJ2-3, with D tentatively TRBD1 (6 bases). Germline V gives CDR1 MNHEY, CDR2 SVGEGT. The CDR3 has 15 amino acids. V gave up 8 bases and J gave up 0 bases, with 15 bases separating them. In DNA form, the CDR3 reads TGTGCCAGCGGGACATCGGAGCACAGCACAGATACGCAGTATTTT. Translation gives CASGTSEHSTDTQYF.